These 26 T cell receptor beta chains share one sample of origin, sequenced in a study of PD-1 and CTLA-4 blockade in melanoma. Generated by immunoSEQ multiplex PCR, the TCRdb table keeps only in-frame clones and is missing some. The sample contains under 40,000 clones, around 90% of which appear only once. The source was CD8+ T cells from peripheral blood, collected from a patient given anti-PD-1 treatment. The receptor source for this set is a human donor with melanoma.

This CDR3 reads CASSLLVTYEQYF. For the CDR3, the DNA is TGTGCCAGCAGTTTATTGGTAACCTACGAGCAGTACTTC. The chain carries TRBV28 and TRBJ2-7; D not resolved. CDR1 is MDHEN, CDR2 SYDVKM, per germline. This CDR3 spans 13 amino acids. V was clipped by 1 base and J by 2 bases, with 6 bases between them.

This chain connects TRBV4-3 to TRBJ1-2, with D perhaps matching TRBD1 (5 bases). Germline CDR1 reads LGHNA; CDR2 reads YSLEER. This CDR3 contains 17 residues. V dropped 0 bases and J dropped 8 bases, with 22 bases sitting between them. The DNA of the CDR3 is TGCGCCAGCAGCCAAGAAGGTTGGTCCCCGGAGGGGAACGGCTACACCTTC. This sequence encodes CASSQEGWSPEGNGYTF.

This sequence joins TRBV5-1 and TRBJ2-7, with D unclear. This CDR3 contains 15 residues. V was clipped by 3 bases and J by 6 bases, with 19 bases between them. Per the germline V gene, CDR1 is SGHRS and CDR2 is YFSETQ. The chain's CDR3 is CASSSPHDPLGEQYF. The CDR3 bases are TGCGCCAGCAGCTCCCCGCACGACCCCTTAGGCGAGCAGTACTTC.

The chain uses TRBV30 and TRBJ2-1; 11 nucleotides agree with TRBD2. The CDR3 consists of 14 residues. The germline V gene has CDR1 GTSNPN and CDR2 SVGIG (reference sequence). Losses at the gene ends were 7 bases for V and 5 bases for J; bases not matched to a gene: 7. CDR3 coding DNA: TGTGCCTCGACTAGCGGGGCGGTAAACAATGAGCAGTTCTTC. Amino acids: CASTSGAVNNEQFF.

The rearrangement joins TRBV28 to TRBJ2-5; D is unresolved. Per germline, CDR1 MDHEN and CDR2 SYDVKM. V gave up 1 base and J gave up 1 base, with 13 bases separating them. The CDR3 totals 16 residues. DNA for the CDR3: TGTGCCAGCAGTTTATTGCTGGCGTCCCTCCAAGAGACCCAGTACTTC. Amino acids: CASSLLLASLQETQYF. The full variable domain, rest sourced from reference TRBV28 and TRBJ2-5, is DVKVTQSSRYLVKRTGEKVFLECVQDMDHENMFWYRQDPGLGLRLIYFSYDVKMKEKGDIPEGYSVSREKKERFSLILESASTNQTSMYLCASSLLLASLQETQYFGPGTRLLVL.

This chain uses TRBV9 with TRBJ1-1; a possible D gene is TRBD1 (5 bases). Germline CDR1 is SGDLS and CDR2 is YYNGEE. Trimming removed 3 bases from V and 2 bases from J, with 11 bases in between. The CDR3 runs to 14 residues. The CDR3 DNA sequence: TGTGCCAGCAGCGCTAGACAGACAAACACTGAAGCTTTCTTT. Translation: CASSARQTNTEAFF.

The chain joins TRBV27 to TRBJ2-7, with D possibly TRBD2 on 6 matching bases. Germline V lookup: CDR1 MNHEY, CDR2 SMNVEV (reference sequence). Between the trimmed V and J ends, which lost 2 bases and 2 bases, there was a span of 10 bases. The CDR3 is 14 amino acids. CDR3 DNA sequence: TGTGCCAGCAGTTTAGGAGGGCACCCCTACGAGCAGTACTTC. Translation gives CASSLGGHPYEQYF.

The chain employs TRBV29-1 and TRBJ2-1; the D is unclear. Deletions cut 0 bases from V and 0 bases from J, with 9 bases between. This CDR3 is 15 amino acids long. Germline assignment: CDR1 SQVTM and CDR2 ANQGSEA. CDR3 in amino acids: CSVEDQFGSYNEQFF. For the CDR3, the DNA is TGCAGCGTTGAAGATCAGTTTGGCTCCTACAATGAGCAGTTCTTC.

CDR3 nucleotides: TGTGCCATCAGTCAACCCCCGGGACAGGGGACTGAAGCTTTCTTT. Its translation is CAISQPPGQGTEAFF. V gene TRBV10-3 combines with J gene TRBJ1-1; 10 bases agree with TRBD1. The CDR3 has 15 residues. V was clipped by 5 bases and J by 5 bases; unmatched bases: 8. Germline V gives CDR1 ENHRY, CDR2 SYGVKD.

The genes are TRBV24-1 and TRBJ2-7; D is unclear. V lost 3 bases and J lost 6, with 5 bases in between. CDR1 KGHDR and CDR2 SFDVKD come from the germline V gene. The CDR3 covers 11 residues. The CDR3 region is CATSDRAEQYF. The CDR3, as DNA: TGTGCCACCAGTGATCGGGCCGAGCAGTACTTC.

This rearrangement joins TRBV9 to TRBJ1-1, with 7 bases aligning to TRBD1. CDR3 size: 14 residues. Germline trimming cut 3 bases from V and 4 bases from J; bases unmatched to any gene: 6. Germline V lookup: CDR1 SGDLS, CDR2 YYNGEE. CDR3 nucleotide sequence: TGTGCCAGCAGCGGGACCTCAGGGGGCACTGAAGCTTTCTTT. Residues: CASSGTSGGTEAFF.

The V and J genes are TRBV29-1 and TRBJ2-1; 7 positions match TRBD2. Germline CDR1 reads SQVTM; CDR2 reads ANQGSEA. The length of the CDR3 is 14 residues. The ends lost 7 bases at V and 3 bases at J; junction bases unmatched: 9. Written as DNA, the CDR3 is TGCAGCGGGGAAGGGCTAGCGGACTACAATGAGCAGTTCTTC. It encodes CSGEGLADYNEQFF.

The chain joins TRBV6-1 to TRBJ1-6, with 8 bases lining up with TRBD1. V lost 2 bases and J lost 9; bases outside the gene matches: 3. Germline CDR1 MNHNS, CDR2 SASEGT. The CDR3 has 14 amino acids. CDR3 DNA sequence: TGTGCCAGCAGTGAACCCCAGGGGGCTTCACCCCTCCACTTT. Translating gives CASSEPQGASPLHF.

V is TRBV9 and J is TRBJ2-6; TRBD1 or TRBD2 may be the D gene (5 bases each). Trimming left V 5 bases short and J 4 bases short, with 19 bases between. Germline V lookup: CDR1 SGDLS, CDR2 YYNGEE. The CDR3 is 17 residues long. CDR3 nucleotides: TGTGCCAGCAGTGGGACGCTTACAGGCGACGGGGCCAACGTCCTGACTTTC. This codes for CASSGTLTGDGANVLTF.

The chain employs TRBV2 and TRBJ1-1; D remains unclear. This CDR3 spans 11 amino acids. Deletions cut 7 bases from V and 5 bases from J, with 8 bases between. The germline V gene encodes CDR1 SNHLY and CDR2 FYNNEI. The CDR3 DNA reads as TGTGCCAGCATCCGGTATACTGAAGCTTTCTTT. Its protein is CASIRYTEAFF.

The chain recombines TRBV6-5 with TRBJ2-2, with TRBD1 matching over 9 bases. The CDR3 consists of 12 residues. Unmatched junction bases numbered 2, after V lost 6 bases and J lost 9 bases. Germline V gene data show CDR1 as MNHEY and CDR2 as SVGAGI. The CDR3 region is CASRTGGRELFF. Written as DNA, the CDR3 is TGTGCCAGCAGAACAGGGGGCCGGGAGCTGTTTTTT.

This chain joins TRBV7-8 and TRBJ1-6; 9 bases are a match to TRBD1. This CDR3 is 14 amino acids long. Losses at the gene ends were 7 bases for V and 7 bases for J; bases not matched to a gene: 5. The germline V gene has CDR1 SGHVS and CDR2 FQNEAQ. The DNA of the CDR3 is TGTGCCAGCACCCGAGACAGGGGGAATTCACCCCTCCACTTT. This gives the protein CASTRDRGNSPLHF. The complete variable domain, with remaining parts taken from reference TRBV7-8 and TRBJ1-6, reads GAGVSQSPRYKVAKRGQDVALRCDPISGHVSLFWYQQALGQGPEFLTYFQNEAQLDKSGLPSDRFFAERPEGSVSTLKIQRTQQEDSAVYLCASTRDRGNSPLHFGNGTRLTVT.

This chain joins TRBV7-9 and TRBJ2-5; 12 nucleotides align to TRBD1. CDR1 SEHNR and CDR2 FQNEAQ come from the germline V gene (reference sequence). The length of the CDR3 is 18 residues. After removal of 4 bases from V and 4 bases from J, the junction contained 13 bases not matched to a gene. CDR3 in DNA: TGTGCCAGCAGCTCCCGCCGGGACAGGGGGCTGGCTCGAGAGACCCAGTACTTC. Translated: CASSSRRDRGLARETQYF.

J is TRBJ2-3 and V is TRBV15; 10 nucleotides line up with TRBD2. Looked up from germline, CDR1 is LNHNV and CDR2 is YYDKDF (reference sequence). V lost 5 bases to trimming and J lost 8 bases; unmatched junction nucleotides: 16. The CDR3 has 17 residues. CDR3 DNA: TGTGCCACCAGCGCCGGTCCGATAGCGGGGGGCCAGGGTACGCAGTATTTT. Translated: CATSAGPIAGGQGTQYF.

This clone was seen once. The chain employs TRBV7-6 and TRBJ2-1; TRBD1 or TRBD2 may be the D gene (5 bases each). The CDR3 contains 17 residues. Germline CDR1 SGHVS, CDR2 FNYEAQ. Trimming removed 5 bases from V and 6 bases from J, with 23 bases in between. For the CDR3, the DNA is TGTGCCAGCAGCCCGTACCGTCCGGGACCGGTGGGCAATGAGCAGTTCTTC. Its translation is CASSPYRPGPVGNEQFF.

This clone was observed a few times. The genes are TRBV5-5 and TRBJ2-7; TRBD1 matches at 10 bases. The CDR3 loop spans 18 amino acids. The V gene end was trimmed by 1 base and the J gene end by 2 bases; junction bases not matched to a gene: 12. The germline CDR1 and CDR2 sequences are SGHKS and YYEKEE (reference sequence). The CDR3 protein is CASSLRPSGQGTTYEQYF. CDR3 nucleotide sequence: TGTGCCAGCAGCTTGAGGCCCTCGGGACAGGGGACCACCTACGAGCAGTACTTC.

The chain uses TRBV7-3 and TRBJ1-1; TRBD1 might be the D (6 bases). V lost 0 bases, J lost 6 bases, and 8 bases lay in between. CDR1 SGHTA and CDR2 FQGTGA come from the germline V gene. This CDR3 is 13 amino acids long. The CDR3 DNA sequence: TGTGCCAGCAGCTTAACGGGGGCGGCTGAAGCTTTCTTT. As protein: CASSLTGAAEAFF. Complete variable domain (other parts from reference TRBV7-3 and TRBJ1-1): GAGVSQTPSNKVTEKGKYVELRCDPISGHTALYWYRQSLGQGPEFLIYFQGTGAADDSGLPNDRFFAVRPEGSVSTLKIQRTERGDSAVYLCASSLTGAAEAFFGQGTRLTVV.

The chain links TRBV24-1 to TRBJ2-1, with TRBD2 matching 13 bases. Trimming at V came to 4 bases and at J to 8 bases, leaving 7 bases not matched to a gene. CDR1 is KGHDR and CDR2 is SFDVKD in the germline V gene. The CDR3 consists of 16 residues. The CDR3 region has the DNA TGTGCCACCAGTGACATACTAGCGGGGGGGCCCGATGAGCAGTTCTTC. It codes for CATSDILAGGPDEQFF.

This clone was detected only once. The CDR3 sequence is CAWSVGGGQPQHF. DNA for the CDR3: TGTGCCTGGAGTGTGGGGGGAGGTCAGCCCCAGCATTTT. V is TRBV30 and J is TRBJ1-5, with D possibly being TRBD1 (5 bases). Germline V gene sequence: CDR1 GTSNPN, CDR2 SVGIG (reference sequence). This CDR3 is built from 13 residues. V was clipped by 0 bases and J by 6 bases, with 9 bases between them.

CDR3 DNA: TGTGCCAGCAGCTTGTCTAAATACGAGCAGTACTTC. It translates to CASSLSKYEQYF. The chain uses TRBV7-8 and TRBJ2-7; unclear D gene. V lost 3 bases to trimming and J lost 4 bases, with 7 bases between them. CDR1 SGHVS and CDR2 FQNEAQ come from the germline V gene. This CDR3 region has 12 residues.

This chain links TRBV27 with TRBJ1-1; D gene uncertain. In germline, CDR1 is MNHEY, CDR2 SMNVEV (reference sequence). This CDR3 region has 15 residues. Between the trimmed V and J ends, which lost 5 bases and 1 base, there was a span of 14 bases. The CDR3 loop is CASSPRVGENTEAFF. The CDR3 nucleotides read TGTGCCAGCAGTCCGCGGGTCGGGGAGAACACTGAAGCTTTCTTT.